This entry lists 22 T cell receptor beta chains sequenced from one sample in a study of blood T cell repertoires in COVID-19. Assay: immunoSEQ multiplex PCR; the TCRdb copy retains only in-frame clones and omits some. The sample yields 100,000 to 150,000 clones, 80% to 95% seen once. Sequencing was carried out using peripheral blood. The source is a man in his fifties with COVID-19, enrolled during active disease.

The chain carries TRBV9 and TRBJ1-3, with TRBD1 matching 8 bases. The CDR3 loop spans 16 amino acids. The V segment lost 3 bases and the J segment 2 bases; nucleotides outside the gene matches: 7. Germline lookup yields CDR1 SGDLS and CDR2 YYNGEE. The CDR3 reads CASSADYRGTGNTIYF. CDR3 nucleotides: TGTGCCAGCAGCGCAGACTACAGGGGGACTGGAAACACCATATATTTT. Supplemented by reference TRBV9 and TRBJ1-3, the full variable domain reads DSGVTQTPKHLITATGQRVTLRCSPRSGDLSVYWYQQSLDQGLQFLIQYYNGEERAKGNILERFSAQQFPDLHSELNLSSLELGDSALYFCASSADYRGTGNTIYFGEGSWLTVV.

The table lists this clone with a few counts. The chain has TRBV30 and TRBJ1-5; D not resolved. V shed 2 bases and J shed 2 bases, with 7 bases lying between them. In germline, CDR1 is GTSNPN, CDR2 SVGIG (reference sequence). This CDR3 region has 13 residues. The CDR3 region is CAWSTQGNQPQHF. CDR3 bases: TGTGCCTGGAGTACACAAGGCAATCAGCCCCAGCATTTT.

The chain employs TRBV6-1 and TRBJ1-2, with D unresolved. CDR1 and CDR2 from the germline V gene are MNHNS and SASEGT. Trimming shortened V by 2 bases and J by 4 bases, and 11 bases separated the two germline ends. The CDR3 runs 14 residues. CDR3 nucleotide sequence: TGTGCCAGCAGTGAACGTGAGGGCCCCTATGGCTACACCTTC. Translated: CASSEREGPYGYTF.

The CDR3 spells CASTAGGTDTQYF. In nucleotides, the CDR3 is TGTGCCAGCACAGCGGGAGGAACAGATACGCAGTATTTT. This chain joins TRBV2 and TRBJ2-3; 9 nucleotides line up with TRBD2. This CDR3 has 13 amino acids. Germline CDR1 reads SNHLY; CDR2 reads FYNNEI. The V gene end was trimmed by 7 bases and the J gene end by 3 bases; junction bases not matched to a gene: 2.

This clone has just one count. This chain links TRBV6-5 with TRBJ1-2; 8 bases align to TRBD1. CDR1 and CDR2 from the germline V gene are MNHEY and SVGAGI. The junction had 5 bases not matched to a gene; V was cut back by 2 bases and J by 6 bases. This CDR3 is built from 14 residues. As DNA, the CDR3 is TGTGCCAGCAGTTACGGATCACAGGGGGATGGCTACACCTTC. This translates into CASSYGSQGDGYTF.

The rearrangement uses TRBV3-1 (or the pseudogene TRBV3-2) and TRBJ2-3; D may be TRBD1 (6 bases). The CDR3 is 16 amino acids. The germline V and J ends were trimmed by 4 bases and 2 bases, with 16 bases remaining between them. Germline CDR1 and CDR2: LGHDT and YNNKEL (reference sequence). The CDR3 is CASSLKGGVPTDTQYF. The CDR3 DNA is TGTGCCAGCAGCCTCAAAGGGGGAGTCCCCACAGATACGCAGTATTTT.

The chain has TRBV19 and TRBJ1-1; D ambiguous. Germline CDR1 LNHDA, CDR2 SQIVND (reference sequence). The length of the CDR3 is 16 residues. V lost 6 bases and J lost 0, with 17 bases in between. The chain's CDR3 is CASSEGGRFMNTEAFF. CDR3 DNA: TGTGCCAGTAGCGAGGGCGGACGGTTCATGAACACTGAAGCTTTCTTT.

The rearrangement links TRBV5-1 to TRBJ2-5; 9 bases are a match to TRBD1. Losses at the gene ends were 4 bases for V and 4 bases for J; bases not matched to a gene: 20. The germline V gene has CDR1 SGHRS and CDR2 YFSETQ. The CDR3 runs to 19 residues. The CDR3 DNA is TGCGCCAGCAGCCCGCACCCGGACAGGGGAGAAGTAGAGGGAGAGACCCAGTACTTC. Its protein product is CASSPHPDRGEVEGETQYF.

There are a few counts of this clone. V and J are TRBV6-5 and TRBJ1-5; D not certain. The CDR3 runs to 13 residues. Trimming shortened V by 4 bases and J by 4 bases, and 8 bases separated the two germline ends. Germline loops: CDR1 MNHEY, CDR2 SVGAGI. This CDR3 is CASSFSQNQPQHF. For the CDR3, the DNA is TGTGCCAGCAGTTTTAGCCAAAATCAGCCCCAGCATTTT.

The V and J genes are TRBV7-9 and TRBJ2-2; possibly TRBD2 for D (5 bases). The CDR3 is 15 amino acids. From germline, CDR1 is SEHNR and CDR2 FQNEAQ (reference sequence). Between the trimmed V and J ends, which lost 1 base and 0 bases, there was a span of 6 bases. The CDR3 DNA follows: TGTGCCAGCAGCTTAGGTAGCGCGAACACCGGGGAGCTGTTTTTT. Protein sequence: CASSLGSANTGELFF.

The chain recombines TRBV2 with TRBJ1-2; perhaps TRBD1 as D (5 bases). The CDR3 is made up of 12 amino acids. V was clipped by 7 bases and J by 8 bases, with 14 bases between them. Germline V gives CDR1 SNHLY, CDR2 FYNNEI. The CDR3 region is CASMGGLMGYTF. CDR3 bases: TGTGCCAGCATGGGGGGACTTATGGGCTACACCTTC.

The chain employs TRBV5-8 and TRBJ2-1; 10 bases fit TRBD2. V was clipped by 6 bases and J by 0 bases; unmatched bases: 15. The CDR3 has 19 amino acids. Germline-derived CDR1 and CDR2 are SGHTS and YDEGEE. The CDR3 spells CASNLLLAGGGSSYNEQFF. The CDR3 coding sequence is TGTGCCAGCAACTTACTTTTAGCGGGAGGCGGTAGCTCCTACAATGAGCAGTTCTTC.

The chain employs TRBV6-5 and TRBJ2-2; D remains ambiguous. Deletions cut 10 bases from V and 4 bases from J, with 7 bases between. CDR3 length: 11 amino acids. CDR1 and CDR2 (germline): MNHEY, SVGAGI. The CDR3 sequence is CATLGTGELFF. CDR3 bases: TGTGCCACCCTAGGCACCGGGGAGCTGTTTTTT.

The CDR3 DNA reads TGTGCCAGTAGGGGCGGGAGGGCCGGAACCGGGGAGCTGTTTTTT. Its protein is CASRGGRAGTGELFF. The rearrangement links TRBV19 to TRBJ2-2, with 9 positions matching TRBD2. Trimming removed 6 bases from V and 5 bases from J; junction bases left unmatched: 7. This CDR3 has 15 residues. CDR1 LNHDA and CDR2 SQIVND come from the germline V gene (reference sequence).

J is TRBJ2-7 and V is TRBV2; unclear D gene. The germline gives CDR1 SNHLY, CDR2 FYNNEI. V was cut by 6 bases and J by 1 base, with 10 bases left in between. The length of the CDR3 is 13 residues. In nucleotides, the CDR3 is TGTGCCAGCAGGGGCCCCTTGTCCTACGAGCAGTACTTC. It yields the protein CASRGPLSYEQYF.

The chain carries TRBV25-1 and TRBJ2-7, with 7 bases identical to TRBD1. The CDR3 loop spans 15 amino acids. V gave up 4 bases and J gave up 3 bases; unmatched junction bases: 9. The germline V gene has CDR1 MGHDK and CDR2 SYGVNS. The CDR3 loop reads CASSVPGAGGYEQYF. The CDR3 nucleotides are TGTGCCAGCAGTGTGCCAGGGGCAGGGGGCTACGAGCAGTACTTC.

A word on this clone: The junction departs from germline at one end; a sequencing error may be responsible. The V call is TRBV6-5, the J call TRBJ1-2; D not resolved. The CDR3 sequence is 10 residues long. CDR1 is MNHEY and CDR2 is SVGAGI in the germline V gene. For the CDR3, the DNA is TGTGCCAGCAGAGACCCTCAGGAAAACTTC. Residues: CASRDPQENF.

V and J are TRBV19 and TRBJ1-1; D is undetermined. Trimming took 6 bases from V and 1 from J, leaving 9 bases between them. Per germline, CDR1 LNHDA and CDR2 SQIVND (reference sequence). The CDR3 is made up of 13 amino acids. CDR3: CASRLSQNTEAFF. CDR3 sequence (DNA): TGTGCCAGTAGACTTAGCCAGAACACTGAAGCTTTCTTT.

In this sample, this clone turned up once. The junction and the germline gene differ at one end; a read error may be behind it. The gene calls are TRBV2 and TRBJ2-2, with TRBD1 matching 9 bases. Germline values: CDR1 SNHLY, CDR2 FYNNEI. This CDR3 has 15 amino acids. CDR3 nucleotide sequence: TGTGCCAGCAGGACACGACAGGGGGACACCTGGGAGCTGTTTTTT. This translates into CASRTRQGDTWELFF. The variable domain in full, completed from reference TRBV2 and TRBJ2-2, reads EPEVTQTPSHQVTQMGQEVILRCVPISNHLYFYWYRQILGQKVEFLVSFYNNEISEKSEIFDDQFSVERPDGSNFTLKIRSTKLEDSAMYFCASRTRQGDTWELFFGEGSRLTVL.

V gene TRBV12-3 or TRBV12-4 combines with J gene TRBJ2-2; D unresolved. The CDR3 has 13 residues. Trimming removed 5 bases at V and 1 base at J, with 5 bases between. The CDR3 loop is CASSPGNTGELFF. The CDR3 nucleotides read TGTGCCAGCAGTCCAGGGAACACCGGGGAGCTGTTTTTT.

The J gene is TRBJ1-1, the V gene TRBV19; 9 bases are a match to TRBD1. CDR3 length: 13 amino acids. The V gene's germline CDR1 is LNHDA and CDR2 SQIVND (reference sequence). J gave up 4 bases and V 6 bases, and 3 bases lay outside the gene matches. CDR3 sequence: CASRDRGITEAFF. In DNA, the CDR3 is TGTGCCAGTAGAGACAGGGGGATCACTGAAGCTTTCTTT.

This clone is a singleton in its sample. The chain recombines TRBV5-1 with TRBJ2-1; 9 bases agree with TRBD1. The CDR3 is 14 residues long. Germline trimming cut 3 bases from V and 7 bases from J; bases unmatched to any gene: 5. Germline loops: CDR1 SGHRS, CDR2 YFSETQ. CDR3 in DNA: TGCGCCAGCAGCTCGGAGGGGACAGGGAATGAGCAGTTCTTC. Translated, it gives CASSSEGTGNEQFF.